Listed here are 13 T cell receptor beta chains from one sample, sequenced in a study of shared clonotypes between healthy human individuals. Some clones are missing from TCRdb's copy, which holds only in-frame ones; the method was immunoSEQ multiplex PCR. The data contain some 2,500,000 clones, roughly 90% of them seen just once; the ten biggest clones take up more than 0.35%. Sequencing was performed on naive CD4+ T cells from PBMCs. Subset defined: CD45RA+ positively selected. All receptors come from a man between 18 and 35 years old in good health. Some clones in this sample may be carry-over from other donors' samples.

The chain is built from TRBV2 and TRBJ1-3; D gene unclear. V was shortened by 9 bases and J by 2 bases, with 8 bases between the two germline ends. The CDR3 covers 12 residues. Germline CDR1 is SNHLY and CDR2 is FYNNEI. The CDR3, as DNA: TGTGCCAGTCGGACGGCTGGAAACACCATATATTTT. Translated, it gives CASRTAGNTIYF.

The V gene is TRBV7-3, the J gene TRBJ2-2, with D possibly matching TRBD1 (7 bases). Germline loops: CDR1 SGHTA, CDR2 FQGTGA. V lost 5 bases and J lost 0, with 19 bases in between. The CDR3 consists of 18 residues. The CDR3 coding sequence is TGTGCCAGCAGCCAGACCCCCCGGGGGACAGCGAACACCGGGGAGCTGTTTTTT. This translates into CASSQTPRGTANTGELFF.

V and J are TRBV6-1 and TRBJ1-2; 8 nucleotides agree with TRBD1. The germline CDR1 and CDR2 sequences are MNHNS and SASEGT. Trimming removed 6 bases from V and 1 base from J; junction bases left unmatched: 7. The CDR3 has 15 amino acids. CDR3 coding DNA: TGTGCCAGCAGCGCGACAGGGGCACTTAACTATGGCTACACCTTC. It specifies CASSATGALNYGYTF.

The chain recombines TRBV30 with TRBJ1-1, with D uncertain. This CDR3 has 13 amino acids. Germline CDR1 reads GTSNPN; CDR2 reads SVGIG (reference sequence). Deletions cut 3 bases from V and 1 base from J, with 9 bases between. The CDR3 region has the DNA TGTGCCTGGAGATTATCAGGGAACACTGAAGCTTTCTTT. Its protein is CAWRLSGNTEAFF. Drawing the rest from reference TRBV30 and TRBJ1-1, the complete variable domain is SQTIHQWPATLVQPVGSPLSLECTVEGTSNPNLYWYRQAAGRGLQLLFYSVGIGQISSEVPQNLSASRPQDRQFILSSKKLLLSDSGFYLCAWRLSGNTEAFFGQGTRLTVV.

A remark on this clone: This same CDR3 is encoded by further DNA sequences in the sample. This sequence joins TRBV28 and TRBJ1-1, with D hard to call. The CDR3 is made up of 11 amino acids. From germline, CDR1 is MDHEN and CDR2 SYDVKM. The ends were cut back, 8 bases at V and 2 bases at J, with 6 bases in the middle. The CDR3 is CASGRNTEAFF. The CDR3 coding sequence is TGTGCCAGCGGGCGAAACACTGAAGCTTTCTTT. Together with reference TRBV28 and TRBJ1-1, the CDR3 gives the full variable domain: DVKVTQSSRYLVKRTGEKVFLECVQDMDHENMFWYRQDPGLGLRLIYFSYDVKMKEKGDIPEGYSVSREKKERFSLILESASTNQTSMYLCASGRNTEAFFGQGTRLTVV.

V is TRBV5-6 and J is TRBJ2-7; tentative D call: TRBD1 (6 bases). Trimming left V 2 bases short and J 7 bases short, with 10 bases between. Germline V CDR1 and CDR2: SGHDT, YYEEEE. The CDR3 spans 12 residues. CDR3 coding DNA: TGTGCCAGCAGCTTCACAGGGATTGAGCAGTACTTC. Residues: CASSFTGIEQYF.

This chain uses TRBV6-5 with TRBJ1-6; D is unresolved. Germline V gives CDR1 MNHEY, CDR2 SVGAGI. The CDR3 length is 14 residues. V lost 8 bases, J lost 0 bases, and 8 bases lay in between. CDR3 loop: CASAGHSYNSPLHF. DNA of the CDR3: TGTGCCAGCGCAGGTCACTCCTATAATTCACCCCTCCACTTT.

The V gene is TRBV4-3, the J gene TRBJ2-1, with D hard to call. V was pared by 1 base and J by 1 base, with 8 bases between. Germline V CDR1 and CDR2: LGHNA, YSLEER. CDR3 length: 15 residues. The CDR3, as DNA: TGCGCCAGCAGCCAAGTGGGAATATCCTACAATGAGCAGTTCTTC. Translated, it gives CASSQVGISYNEQFF.

The chain carries TRBV6-5 and TRBJ2-7, with TRBD1 as a possible D gene (5 bases). V lost 8 bases and J 0 bases, leaving 17 bases between the germline ends. Germline assignment: CDR1 MNHEY and CDR2 SVGAGI. CDR3 length equals 15 residues. The CDR3 coding sequence is TGTGCCAGCTCCCGGACACAGCTCCTCTCCTACGAGCAGTACTTC. Its protein is CASSRTQLLSYEQYF.

The rearrangement joins TRBV28 to TRBJ1-5, with D perhaps TRBD1 (5 bases). Germline V gene data show CDR1 as MDHEN and CDR2 as SYDVKM. Trimming took off 2 bases at V and 0 bases at J, with 11 bases between the two ends. This CDR3 has 16 residues. The CDR3 here is CASSLRDLNSNQPQHF. In DNA form, the CDR3 reads TGTGCCAGCAGTTTAAGGGACCTTAATAGCAATCAGCCCCAGCATTTT.

The gene calls are TRBV4-2 and TRBJ2-3, with D perhaps matching TRBD2 (5 bases). The CDR3 has 14 amino acids. With 6 bases removed from V and 5 bases from J, the gap between germline ends came to 15 bases. Looked up from germline, CDR1 is LGHNA and CDR2 is YNFKEQ. This CDR3 is CASRKRILEDTQYF. The CDR3 nucleotides are TGTGCCAGCAGAAAGCGGATTTTAGAAGATACGCAGTATTTT.

This clone was seen a handful of times. This rearrangement joins TRBV29-1 to TRBJ1-1; D is undetermined. The germline gives CDR1 SQVTM, CDR2 ANQGSEA. The CDR3 extends over 15 amino acids. The V end was cut by 2 bases, the J end by 1 base, with 14 bases between. In DNA form, the CDR3 reads TGCAGCGTTGAACTGATCCCGGGAAGGAACACTGAAGCTTTCTTT. It is translated as CSVELIPGRNTEAFF.

The chain recombines TRBV9 with TRBJ2-3; TRBD2 matches 7 bases. The germline CDR1 and CDR2 sequences are SGDLS and YYNGEE. The V gene end was trimmed by 2 bases and the J gene end by 4 bases; junction bases not matched to a gene: 10. This CDR3 has 16 residues. This chain's CDR3 is CASSVGEGFRSDTQYF. The CDR3 nucleotides read TGTGCCAGCAGCGTTGGGGAGGGTTTCCGATCAGATACGCAGTATTTT.